This TCR beta chain was captured by sequencing in a study of blood T cell repertoires in COVID-19. Trimming shortened V by 6 bases and J by 0 bases, and 12 bases separated the two germline ends. The CDR3 runs 15 residues. Looked up from germline, CDR1 is LNHDA and CDR2 is SQIVND (reference sequence). The assay was immunoSEQ multiplex PCR, and TCRdb's table has in-frame clones only and misses some. The sample lists approximately 230,000 clones; around 85% were seen once. This receptor was obtained from an elderly man with acute or convalescent COVID-19. The specimen sequenced was peripheral blood. The chain uses TRBV19 and TRBJ1-5, with a weak D call TRBD1 (5 bases). CDR3 DNA sequence: TGTGCCAGTAGAACTCAGGGATATAGCAATCAGCCCCAGCATTTT. Its translation is CASRTQGYSNQPQHF.